These 22 T cell receptor beta chains came from one sample sequenced in a study of cytomegalovirus exposure and HLA in healthy donors. Amplification used 60 Vbeta primers and 13 Jbeta primers. Sequenced by immunoSEQ multiplex PCR; TCRdb stores in-frame clones only, minus some. Of fewer than 250,000 clones listed, around 79% are singletons. Sequencing was carried out using PBMCs. Every receptor here comes from a male donor in good health and CMV-seropositive.

The chain recombines TRBV6-5 with TRBJ1-1; a possible D gene is TRBD1 (6 bases). Germline V gives CDR1 MNHEY, CDR2 SVGAGI. V was shortened by 5 bases and J by 4 bases, with 14 bases between the two germline ends. The CDR3 runs 14 residues. The CDR3 reads CASSNRVLVTEAFF. In DNA, the CDR3 is TGTGCCAGCAGTAACAGGGTGTTGGTCACTGAAGCTTTCTTT.

The rearrangement uses TRBV7-6 and TRBJ2-1; 7 nucleotides agree with TRBD1. Germline V lookup: CDR1 SGHVS, CDR2 FNYEAQ. The CDR3 covers 11 residues. With 8 bases clipped from V and 11 bases from J, the junction kept 6 bases outside the gene matches. This chain's CDR3 is CASREGAQQFF. In DNA, the CDR3 is TGTGCCAGCCGCGAGGGGGCTCAGCAGTTCTTC.

The rearrangement joins TRBV30 to TRBJ2-7, with D unresolved. V shed 3 bases and J shed 2 bases, with 14 bases lying between them. Germline values: CDR1 GTSNPN, CDR2 SVGIG (reference sequence). CDR3 length equals 14 residues. CDR3 DNA sequence: TGTGCCTGGAGGATTAAAGCGCGCACCTACGAGCAGTACTTC. It yields the protein CAWRIKARTYEQYF. Combining the CDR3 with reference TRBV30 and TRBJ2-7 gives the whole variable domain SQTIHQWPATLVQPVGSPLSLECTVEGTSNPNLYWYRQAAGRGLQLLFYSVGIGQISSEVPQNLSASRPQDRQFILSSKKLLLSDSGFYLCAWRIKARTYEQYFGPGTRLTVT.

The CDR3 is CASSQLGQGSSGNTIYF. CDR3 DNA sequence: TGTGCCAGCAGCCAATTGGGACAGGGATCGTCTGGAAACACCATATATTTT. V gene TRBV5-6 combines with J gene TRBJ1-3, with 9 bases aligning to TRBD1. The V gene's germline CDR1 is SGHDT and CDR2 YYEEEE. The CDR3 consists of 17 residues. V shed 4 bases and J 1 base; nucleotides not matched to a gene: 9.

The gene calls are TRBV27 and TRBJ1-6; perhaps TRBD1 as D (5 bases). Germline loops: CDR1 MNHEY, CDR2 SMNVEV (reference sequence). The CDR3 has 17 residues. V was clipped by 8 bases and J by 3 bases, with 20 bases between them. CDR3 loop: CASSKRGGEHYNSPLHF. CDR3 nucleotides: TGTGCCAGCTCCAAGCGTGGGGGGGAGCACTATAATTCACCCCTCCACTTT.

Comment on this clone: A junction end diverges from the germline sequence, so it may reflect a read error. The chain employs TRBV9 and TRBJ1-3; 7 bases match TRBD1. Germline CDR1 SGDLS, CDR2 YYNGEE. The CDR3 is 15 residues long. CDR3 nucleotides: TGTGCCAGCAGCGTAGCGAGCGGCCAGGGGGTTCCTCTTCACTTT. Translation: CASSVASGQGVPLHF.

The chain combines TRBV6-6 with TRBJ1-4, with TRBD1 matching 7 bases. CDR3 size: 15 residues. Germline values: CDR1 MNHNY, CDR2 SVGAGI (reference sequence). V gave up 8 bases and J gave up 5 bases; unmatched junction bases: 11. The CDR3 reads CASDTDGRGNEKLFF. CDR3 sequence (DNA): TGTGCCAGCGACACGGACGGCAGGGGGAATGAAAAACTGTTTTTT.

This clone has more than one count but fewer than ten. The chain combines TRBV4-1 with TRBJ2-3; the match to TRBD2 covers 7 bases. Unmatched junction bases numbered 6, after V lost 3 bases and J lost 0 bases. Germline V lookup: CDR1 MGHRA, CDR2 YSYEKL. This CDR3 comprises 16 residues. The chain's CDR3 is CASSQSQRGSTDTQYF. The CDR3 DNA sequence: TGCGCCAGCAGCCAGAGTCAGCGGGGAAGCACAGATACGCAGTATTTT.

V usage is TRBV30 and J usage is TRBJ2-7, with 9 positions matching TRBD2. The germline gives CDR1 GTSNPN, CDR2 SVGIG (reference sequence). V dropped 0 bases and J dropped 6; count of bases not matched to a gene: 3. The CDR3 sequence is 13 residues long. The CDR3 DNA sequence: TGTGCCTGGAGTGTGGGGACTAGCAGCGAGCAGTACTTC. Amino acids: CAWSVGTSSEQYF.

This clone was recorded only once. The J gene is TRBJ2-5, the V gene TRBV4-1; D unclear. The J call may be faulty, since TRBJ2-7 better matches the DNA end. Germline V gene lookup returns CDR1 MGHRA and CDR2 YSYEKL. This CDR3 comprises 11 residues. CDR3 in amino acids: CASSQVLEQYF. For the CDR3, the DNA is TGCGCCAGCAGCCAAGTTCTCGAGCAGTACTTC.

The V and J genes are TRBV4-1 and TRBJ2-1, with a tentative D call TRBD1 (6 bases). CDR3 length: 18 amino acids. Trimming shortened V by 2 bases and J by 0 bases, and 17 bases separated the two germline ends. Germline lookup yields CDR1 MGHRA and CDR2 YSYEKL. Written as DNA, the CDR3 is TGCGCCAGCAGCCAATTTGGGGGCTCGCAGAGCTCCTACAATGAGCAGTTCTTC. Its protein is CASSQFGGSQSSYNEQFF.

The rearrangement uses TRBV10-3 and TRBJ2-7, with 8 bases fitting TRBD1. The germline gives CDR1 ENHRY, CDR2 SYGVKD. The CDR3 is made up of 15 amino acids. Trimming took 4 bases from V and 2 from J; bases not matched to a gene: 7. The CDR3: CAISGTGSGTYEQYF. The CDR3 DNA is TGTGCCATCAGTGGGACAGGGAGTGGGACCTACGAGCAGTACTTC.

The rearrangement joins TRBV5-4 to TRBJ2-7, with a tentative D call TRBD2 (5 bases). V gave up 4 bases and J gave up 3 bases, with 11 bases separating them. The CDR3 consists of 13 residues. The germline V gene has CDR1 SGHNT and CDR2 YYREEE (reference sequence). DNA for the CDR3: TGTGCCAGCAGCCTGGACGGGAACTACGAGCAGTACTTC. Its translation is CASSLDGNYEQYF.

The chain employs TRBV27 and TRBJ2-7; 8 bases are a match to TRBD1. This CDR3 has 17 amino acids. The V gene's germline CDR1 is MNHEY and CDR2 SMNVEV (reference sequence). V gave up 3 bases and J gave up 4 bases; unmatched junction bases: 14. The CDR3 bases are TGTGCCAGCAGTTTCGACCTCGGACAGGGTAGAGGTTACGAGCAGTACTTC. Amino acids: CASSFDLGQGRGYEQYF.

The V call is TRBV4-1, the J call TRBJ2-5; 11 positions agree with TRBD2. The assigned J gene may be wrong: the sequence end matches TRBJ2-7 better. The CDR3 spans 17 residues. The V gene's germline CDR1 is MGHRA and CDR2 YSYEKL. CDR3 bases: TGCGCCAGCAGCCAAGCCCCCACTAGCGGGAGCACCTACGAGCAGTACTTC. This encodes CASSQAPTSGSTYEQYF.

The chain combines TRBV18 with TRBJ2-3; 10 bases map to TRBD2. This CDR3 has 17 residues. Germline V gene data show CDR1 as KGHSH and CDR2 as LQKENI. Unmatched junction bases numbered 14, after V lost 6 bases and J lost 5 bases. Here the CDR3 DNA reads TGTGCCAGCTCCCGACAGACAAGCGGGAGGGCCCGAGATACGCAGTATTTT. Protein sequence: CASSRQTSGRARDTQYF.

The rearrangement joins TRBV6-5 to TRBJ1-1; 7 bases fit TRBD1. The germline V gene has CDR1 MNHEY and CDR2 SVGAGI. The CDR3 spans 14 residues. After removal of 6 bases from V and 3 bases from J, the junction contained 7 bases not matched to a gene. CDR3 bases: TGTGCCAGCAGACCCCAGACAGGGTACACTGAAGCTTTCTTT. Protein product: CASRPQTGYTEAFF.

The chain is built from TRBV2 and TRBJ2-7, with a possible D match to TRBD2 (5 bases). Germline V gene lookup returns CDR1 SNHLY and CDR2 FYNNEI. The CDR3 runs to 13 residues. With 9 bases removed from V and 6 bases from J, the gap between germline ends came to 18 bases. The DNA for the CDR3 is TGTGCCAGTCTAATGGACCCTCGGGGCGAGCAGTACTTC. It codes for CASLMDPRGEQYF.

This chain connects TRBV5-1 to TRBJ2-5, with 14 positions matching TRBD2. The CDR3 length is 16 residues. V trimming: 4 bases; J trimming: 3 bases; junction bases outside the gene matches: 5. Germline V gives CDR1 SGHRS, CDR2 YFSETQ. In DNA, the CDR3 is TGCGCCAGCAGCCTCGGGACTAGCGGGAGAGAAGAGACCCAGTACTTC. Translation gives CASSLGTSGREETQYF.

V and J are TRBV27 and TRBJ2-7; D remains ambiguous. The germline gives CDR1 MNHEY, CDR2 SMNVEV (reference sequence). V was cut by 2 bases and J by 5 bases, with 4 bases left in between. This CDR3 contains 11 residues. The CDR3 here is CASSLRDEQYF. CDR3 nucleotides: TGTGCCAGCAGTTTAAGAGACGAGCAGTACTTC.

This rearrangement joins TRBV25-1 to TRBJ1-5, with 9 positions matching TRBD1. The CDR3 totals 15 residues. V shed 3 bases and J 4 bases; nucleotides not matched to a gene: 4. CDR1 MGHDK and CDR2 SYGVNS come from the germline V gene. CDR3 protein: CASSDWDRENQPQHF. Written as DNA, the CDR3 is TGTGCCAGCAGTGACTGGGACAGGGAGAATCAGCCCCAGCATTTT. Based on the CDR3 plus reference TRBV25-1 and TRBJ1-5, the full variable domain is EADIYQTPRYLVIGTGKKITLECSQTMGHDKMYWYQQDPGMELHLIHYSYGVNSTEKGDLSSESTVSRIRTEHFPLTLESARPSHTSQYLCASSDWDRENQPQHFGDGTRLSIL.

The chain carries TRBV6-5 and TRBJ2-5; 7 nucleotides agree with TRBD1. Germline CDR1 and CDR2: MNHEY and SVGAGI. V gave up 4 bases and J gave up 4 bases; unmatched junction bases: 12. CDR3 length equals 16 residues. The CDR3 DNA is TGTGCCAGCAGTTCGCCCGACAGGGTGGAGGTAGAGACCCAGTACTTC. Translating gives CASSSPDRVEVETQYF.